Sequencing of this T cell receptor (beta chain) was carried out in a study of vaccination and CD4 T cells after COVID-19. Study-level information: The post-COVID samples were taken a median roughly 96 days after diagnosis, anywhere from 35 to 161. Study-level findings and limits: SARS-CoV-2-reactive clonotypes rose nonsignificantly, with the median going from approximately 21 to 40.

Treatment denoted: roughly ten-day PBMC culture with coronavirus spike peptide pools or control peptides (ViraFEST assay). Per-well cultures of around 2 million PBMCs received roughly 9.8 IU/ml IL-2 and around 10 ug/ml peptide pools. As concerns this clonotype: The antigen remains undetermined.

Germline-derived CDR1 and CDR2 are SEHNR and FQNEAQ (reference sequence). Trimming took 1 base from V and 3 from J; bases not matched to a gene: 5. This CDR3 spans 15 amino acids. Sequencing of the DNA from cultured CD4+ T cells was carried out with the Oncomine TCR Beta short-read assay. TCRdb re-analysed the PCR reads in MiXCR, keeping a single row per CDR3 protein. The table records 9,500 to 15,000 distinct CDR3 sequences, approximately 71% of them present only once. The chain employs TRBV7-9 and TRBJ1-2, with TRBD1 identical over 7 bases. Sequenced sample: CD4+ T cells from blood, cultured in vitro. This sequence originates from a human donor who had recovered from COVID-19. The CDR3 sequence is CASSLVAGQDYGYTF. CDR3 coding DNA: TGTGCCAGCAGCTTAGTTGCAGGACAGGACTATGGCTACACCTTC. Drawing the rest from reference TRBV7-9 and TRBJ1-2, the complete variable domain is DTGVSQNPRHKITKRGQNVTFRCDPISEHNRLYWYRQTLGQGPEFLTYFQNEAQLEKSRLLSDRFSAERPKGSFSTLEIQRTEQGDSAMYLCASSLVAGQDYGYTFGSGTRLTVV.